Reported below is one T cell receptor (beta chain). This clonotype was observed a handful of times. Its antigen target is currently unknown. There are no base qualities to consult, and no much larger clone falls within one base. These data come from a study of T cells after yellow fever vaccination (dated by TCRdb to the late 2010s). With regard to the full study: The SMART-Seq v4 Ultra Low Input RNA kit was used to prepare libraries from fractions with low cell numbers. Bulk PBMC replicates and cell subsets were isolated from blood drawn at multiple timepoints before and after both primary and secondary immunization. Two healthy male donors, one aged 18 to 30 and one aged 30 to 40 years, made up the cohort. To follow T-cell clones before and after primary and booster YFV17D yellow fever vaccination, bulk TCR alpha and beta repertoires were sequenced over time.

The germline V gene (reference sequence) yields DFQATT for CDR1 and SNEGSKA for CDR2. From cysteine to phenylalanine, the CDR3 is 14 amino acids long. Only CDR3 DNA remains: 42 bases, in frame from the first base. Trimming accounts for 5 bases at V and 2 bases at J, while the number of junction bases matched to no gene is 2. TCR cDNA was made using 5'RACE template switching, a step that added a universal primer site and unique molecular identifiers. Priming for cDNA synthesis came from both the TCR alpha and TCR beta constant segments. Library amplification used two PCR steps, and the second PCR step added sample barcodes and sequencing adapters. Sequencing of libraries was done on Illumina HiSeq 2500 (2x100 bp) or NovaSeq (2x150 bp). As for how the authors treated the data: Reads were demultiplexed and collapsed into UMI consensus sequences with MIGEC, and V(D)J alignment was performed with MiXCR. Clonotypes responding to the vaccine were identified with edgeR on replicate PBMC samples, with the criteria of FDR below 0.01 and a log2 fold change above 5 up to day 15. CD4 or CD8 identity was assigned to each bulk clonotype according to whether the clonotype was present at higher abundance in the sequenced CD4 repertoire or the sequenced CD8 repertoire. TCRdb handled the public reads itself, with Q25 trimming in fastp and clone calling in MiXCR, and kept productive beta chains. Rows merge per CDR3 protein into single entries with the most common DNA and genes. These V and J calls originate from TCRdb's pipeline instead of the authors' own analysis. In all, the sample holds fewer than 400,000 distinct CDR3 sequences, and about 6.2% of those were seen once. The top ten constitute 15% of the sample.

The treatment or condition label here, explained by the study, means: live attenuated yellow fever vaccine strain. At every blood-draw timepoint, two biological replicates of bulk PBMCs were collected. A standard Ficoll-Paque protocol was used to isolate PBMCs from peripheral blood. TriZol was used to extract RNA from bulk PBMCs, CD4 and CD8 fractions, and dextramer-positive and dextramer-negative fractions. Points the paper makes about the study in general: A small share of clonotypes occurred in both CD4 and CD8 compartments, likely arising from convergent recombination. The study included only two donors, which limits how far the findings can be generalized. Compared with the primary T-cell response, the secondary T-cell response was weaker but faster, peaking on day 5 rather than day 15. Most clones expanded after primary vaccination were re-detected after the booster (almost 98% of CD4 and roughly 85% of CD8), suggesting broad memory maintenance. Computational filtering was needed because FACS-sorted repertoires could contain abundant contaminating clonotypes from the bulk population.

This chain joins TRBV20-1 to TRBJ2-3, with 12 junctional bases fitting TRBD2. Sequences were derived from PBMCs, sampled 5 days after the yellow fever booster vaccination. The sequence came from a young man who received the YFV17D yellow fever vaccine. The nucleotide sequence reads as follows: TGCAGTGCTCGGACTAGCGGGAACACAGATACGCAGTATTTT. It encodes CSARTSGNTDTQYF.